This T cell receptor beta chain was documented in a study of blood T cell repertoires in COVID-19. Study details: Whether acute or convalescent, the COVID-19 samples came from the United States, Italy and Spain. T cells, B-cell-depleted T cells, or PBMCs supplied cDNA or gDNA.

Germline-derived CDR1 and CDR2 are SEHNR and FQNEAQ (reference sequence). This CDR3 region has 14 residues. The V and J ends lost 1 base and 5 bases respectively, with 12 bases between them. Authors' data handling: Estimation of nucleated cell counts was performed using reference gene primer amplification. Repertoires were generated with immunoSEQ multiplex PCR, while TCRdb's copy carries only in-frame clones and drops some. Clone size and V and J calls were adopted from that table, with D and trimming inferred from the DNA. The repertoire consists of 95,000 to 110,000 clones, with roughly 83% occurring once and the leading ten covering around 4.2%.

Sequencing used peripheral blood. The gene calls are TRBV7-9 and TRBJ2-7, with a possible D match to TRBD1 (5 bases). The TCR was taken from a human donor in a cohort sampled during active COVID-19. CDR3 residues: CASSLGSGAHEQYF. In DNA, the CDR3 is TGTGCCAGCAGCTTAGGTTCTGGGGCCCACGAGCAGTACTTC. Looking up the rest from reference TRBV7-9 and TRBJ2-7 gives the full variable domain: DTGVSQNPRHKITKRGQNVTFRCDPISEHNRLYWYRQTLGQGPEFLTYFQNEAQLEKSRLLSDRFSAERPKGSFSTLEIQRTEQGDSAMYLCASSLGSGAHEQYFGPGTRLTVT.